This TCR beta chain was sequenced for a study of blood T cell repertoires in COVID-19 (TCRdb year 2020). Notes on the research overall: Samples covering the acute and convalescent phases of COVID-19 were provided by collaborators in the United States, Italy and Spain. The repertoires were made available in a free public database intended to serve as a resource for research on the immune response to SARS-CoV-2. Sample metadata almost always included a de-identified subject ID, COVID-19 status, age in years and sex. Samples were obtained from the ongoing ImmuneRACE study (first 160 participants) and from 950 to 1,500 subjects provided by 6 global collaborators. Where available, HLA class I and class II types were taken from metadata supplied by the sample provider and were not determined by assay-based typing. The prospective study material was composed of cDNA or gDNA derived from T cells, B-cell-depleted T cells, or PBMCs. Subjects who had been exposed to COVID-19, were actively infected with it, or had recovered from it provided the deeply sampled blood TCRbeta repertoires that made up the dataset. Study-wide findings and limitations: The quantity of clinical and demographic metadata differed by source and by participant and was supplied without curation.

Whole blood was collected in K2EDTA tubes by collaborating institutions according to the institutions' own protocols. Collaborator samples were shipped for TCRbeta analysis as frozen whole blood, isolated PBMCs, or DNA extracted from either sample type. TCRbeta CDR3 regions were amplified from genomic DNA by means of the immunoSEQ Assay, a bias-controlled multiplex PCR. As for the original processing: Within the assay, amplification of reference gene primers was used to estimate how many nucleated cells each sample contained. To quantify the absolute abundance of each unique TCRbeta CDR3 rearrangement, sequence reads were collapsed and filtered. For each sample, productive Simpson clonality was calculated by taking the square root of Simpson's diversity index across productive rearrangements. TCRdb took this table from immuneACCESS and kept in-frame rearrangements with V and J called. Such tables lack part of the clones; where checked against another copy, unresolved V genes explain under half of the gap, and the rest is unexplained. That table is the source of V, J and clone size, and D and trimming were worked out from the DNA. This sample has 60,000 to 85,000 clones in its table, and about 91% of those were observed once. Less than 5.5% of the sample is held by the ten biggest clonotypes.

Concerning this clone: The antigen it recognizes is unknown. No base-level quality is on record; no much larger clone is a single base apart.

This TCR derives from a woman in her 50s with active COVID-19. Material: peripheral blood.

The base sequence is TGTGCCAGTAGTTCCTTAGCGGGGAGCTCCTACAATGAGCAGTTCTTC. Translated, this is CASSSLAGSSYNEQFF. The sequence links TRBV19 to TRBJ2-1, and TRBD2 aligns with 8 junction nucleotides. The germline V gene (reference sequence) yields LNHDA for CDR1 and SQIVND for CDR2. From the cysteine up to the phenylalanine, the CDR3 has a length of 16 residues. Only the CDR3 region is kept as DNA, spanning 48 bases read in frame from base 1. The germline V and J ends show losses of 5 bases and 0 bases respectively, and no gene match explains 6 bases of the junction.